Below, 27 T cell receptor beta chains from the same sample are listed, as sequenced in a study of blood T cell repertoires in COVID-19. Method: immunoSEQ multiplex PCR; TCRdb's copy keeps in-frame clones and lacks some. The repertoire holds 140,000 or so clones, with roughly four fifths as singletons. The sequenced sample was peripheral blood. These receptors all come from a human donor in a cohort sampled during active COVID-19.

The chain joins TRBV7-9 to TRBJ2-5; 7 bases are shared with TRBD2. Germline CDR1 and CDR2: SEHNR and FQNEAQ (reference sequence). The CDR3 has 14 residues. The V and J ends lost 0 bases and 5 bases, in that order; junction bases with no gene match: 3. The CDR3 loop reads CASSLALGGETQYF. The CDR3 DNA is TGTGCCAGCAGCTTAGCATTGGGAGGGGAGACCCAGTACTTC. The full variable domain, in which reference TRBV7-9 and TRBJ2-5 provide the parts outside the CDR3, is DTGVSQNPRHKITKRGQNVTFRCDPISEHNRLYWYRQTLGQGPEFLTYFQNEAQLEKSRLLSDRFSAERPKGSFSTLEIQRTEQGDSAMYLCASSLALGGETQYFGPGTRLLVL.

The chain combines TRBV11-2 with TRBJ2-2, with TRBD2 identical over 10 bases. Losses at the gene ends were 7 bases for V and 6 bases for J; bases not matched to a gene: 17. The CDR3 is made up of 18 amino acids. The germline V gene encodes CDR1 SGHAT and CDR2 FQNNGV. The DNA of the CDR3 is TGTGCCAGCACACGAACAACCGTAGCGGGGGGCCCGTCCGGGGAGCTGTTTTTT. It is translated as CASTRTTVAGGPSGELFF. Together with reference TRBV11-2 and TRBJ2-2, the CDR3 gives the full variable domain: EAGVAQSPRYKIIEKRQSVAFWCNPISGHATLYWYQQILGQGPKLLIQFQNNGVVDDSQLPKDRFSAERLKGVDSTLKIQPAKLEDSAVYLCASTRTTVAGGPSGELFFGEGSRLTVL.

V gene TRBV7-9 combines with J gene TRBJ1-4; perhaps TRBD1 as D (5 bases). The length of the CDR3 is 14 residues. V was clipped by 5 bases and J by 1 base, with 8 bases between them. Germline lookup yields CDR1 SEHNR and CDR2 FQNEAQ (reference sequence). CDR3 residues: CASSPGQTNEKLFF. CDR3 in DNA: TGTGCCAGCAGCCCCGGACAAACTAATGAAAAACTGTTTTTT.

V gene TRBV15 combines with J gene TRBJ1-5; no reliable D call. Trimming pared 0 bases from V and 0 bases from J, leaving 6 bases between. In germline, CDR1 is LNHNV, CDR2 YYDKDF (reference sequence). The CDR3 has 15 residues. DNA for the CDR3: TGTGCCACCAGCAGAGAACAGCATAGCAATCAGCCCCAGCATTTT. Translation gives CATSREQHSNQPQHF.

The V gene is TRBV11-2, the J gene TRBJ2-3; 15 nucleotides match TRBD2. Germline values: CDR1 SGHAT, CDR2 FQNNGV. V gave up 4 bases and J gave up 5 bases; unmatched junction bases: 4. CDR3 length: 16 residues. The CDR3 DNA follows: TGTGCCAGCAGCTCCTGGACTAGCGGGAGGGGAGATACGCAGTATTTT. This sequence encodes CASSSWTSGRGDTQYF.

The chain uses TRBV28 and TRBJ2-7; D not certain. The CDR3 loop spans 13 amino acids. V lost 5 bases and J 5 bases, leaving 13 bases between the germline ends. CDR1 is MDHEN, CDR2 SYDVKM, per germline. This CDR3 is CASSNSRLHEQYF. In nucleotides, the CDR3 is TGTGCCAGCAGTAACAGTCGGCTCCACGAGCAGTACTTC.

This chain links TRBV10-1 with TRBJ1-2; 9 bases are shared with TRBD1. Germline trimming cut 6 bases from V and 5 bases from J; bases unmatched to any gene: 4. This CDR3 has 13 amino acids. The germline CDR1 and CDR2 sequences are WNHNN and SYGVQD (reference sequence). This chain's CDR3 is CASSLGTGYGYTF. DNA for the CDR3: TGCGCCAGCAGCCTTGGGACAGGGTATGGCTACACCTTC.

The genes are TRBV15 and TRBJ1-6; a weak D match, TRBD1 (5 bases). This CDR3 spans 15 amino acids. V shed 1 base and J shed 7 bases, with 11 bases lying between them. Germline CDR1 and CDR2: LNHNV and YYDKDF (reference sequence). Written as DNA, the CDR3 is TGTGCCACCAGCAGAGGTCGGGGGGGGAATTCACCCCTCCACTTT. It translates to CATSRGRGGNSPLHF.

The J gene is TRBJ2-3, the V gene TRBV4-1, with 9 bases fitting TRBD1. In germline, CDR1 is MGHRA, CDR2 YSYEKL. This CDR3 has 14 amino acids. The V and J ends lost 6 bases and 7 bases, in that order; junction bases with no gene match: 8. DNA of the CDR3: TGCGCCAGCAGTCGAGACAGGGGGGGTTATACGCAGTATTTT. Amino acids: CASSRDRGGYTQYF.

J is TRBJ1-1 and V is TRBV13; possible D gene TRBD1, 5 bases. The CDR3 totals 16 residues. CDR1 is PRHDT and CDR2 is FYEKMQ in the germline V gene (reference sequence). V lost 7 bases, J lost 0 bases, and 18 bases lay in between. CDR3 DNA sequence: TGTGCCAGCACCCTCCTCGGGGGGAAGATGAACACTGAAGCTTTCTTT. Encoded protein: CASTLLGGKMNTEAFF.

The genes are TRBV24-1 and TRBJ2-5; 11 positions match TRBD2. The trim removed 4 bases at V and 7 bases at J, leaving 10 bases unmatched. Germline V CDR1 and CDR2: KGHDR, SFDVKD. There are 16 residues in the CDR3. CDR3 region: CATSDQLAGAVGTQYF. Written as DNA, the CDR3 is TGTGCCACCAGTGACCAACTAGCGGGGGCCGTCGGGACCCAGTACTTC.

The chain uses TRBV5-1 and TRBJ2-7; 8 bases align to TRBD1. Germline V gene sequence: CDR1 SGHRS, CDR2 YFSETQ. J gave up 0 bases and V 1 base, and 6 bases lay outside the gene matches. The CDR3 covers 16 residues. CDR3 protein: CASSLFGQGFSYEQYF. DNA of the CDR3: TGCGCCAGCAGCTTGTTCGGACAGGGCTTCTCCTACGAGCAGTACTTC.

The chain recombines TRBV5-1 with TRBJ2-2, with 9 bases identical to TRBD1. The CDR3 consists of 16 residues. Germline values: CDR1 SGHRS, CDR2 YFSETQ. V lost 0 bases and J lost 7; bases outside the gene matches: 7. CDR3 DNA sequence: TGCGCCAGCAGCTTGGAAGGACAGGGGATCGGCGGGGAGCTGTTTTTT. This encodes CASSLEGQGIGGELFF.

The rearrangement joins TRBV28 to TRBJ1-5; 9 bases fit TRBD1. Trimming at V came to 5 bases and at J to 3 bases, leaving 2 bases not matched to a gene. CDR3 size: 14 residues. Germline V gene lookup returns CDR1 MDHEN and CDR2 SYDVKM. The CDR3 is CASSGTGHNQPQHF. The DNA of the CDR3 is TGTGCCAGCAGTGGGACAGGGCACAATCAGCCCCAGCATTTT.

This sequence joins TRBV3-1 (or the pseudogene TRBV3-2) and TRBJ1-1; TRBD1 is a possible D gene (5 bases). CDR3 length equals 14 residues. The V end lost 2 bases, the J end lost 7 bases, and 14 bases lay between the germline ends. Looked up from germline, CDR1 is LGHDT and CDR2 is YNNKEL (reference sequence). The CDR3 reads CASSQSGGRGEAFF. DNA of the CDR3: TGTGCCAGCAGCCAAAGTGGGGGGAGGGGTGAAGCTTTCTTT.

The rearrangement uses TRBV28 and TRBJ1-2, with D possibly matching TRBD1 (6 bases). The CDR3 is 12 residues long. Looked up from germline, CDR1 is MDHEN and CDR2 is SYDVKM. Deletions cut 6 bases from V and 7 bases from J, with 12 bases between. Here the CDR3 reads CASRPGVGGYTF. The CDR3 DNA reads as TGTGCCAGCAGACCAGGGGTGGGTGGCTACACCTTC.

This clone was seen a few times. CDR3 DNA sequence: TGTGCCAGCAGCTTATCGGGACAGCTCAATCAGCCCCAGCATTTT. Amino acid sequence: CASSLSGQLNQPQHF. The chain employs TRBV7-2 and TRBJ1-5; TRBD1 agrees at 7 bases. Germline values: CDR1 SGHTA, CDR2 FQGNSA. The V gene end was trimmed by 2 bases and the J gene end by 3 bases; junction bases not matched to a gene: 4. The CDR3 spans 15 residues.

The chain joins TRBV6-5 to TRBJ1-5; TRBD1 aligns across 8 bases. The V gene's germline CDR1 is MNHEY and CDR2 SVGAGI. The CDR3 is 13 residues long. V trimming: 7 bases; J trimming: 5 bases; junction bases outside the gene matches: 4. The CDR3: CASNNRGDQPQHF. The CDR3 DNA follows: TGTGCCAGCAACAACAGGGGGGATCAGCCCCAGCATTTT.

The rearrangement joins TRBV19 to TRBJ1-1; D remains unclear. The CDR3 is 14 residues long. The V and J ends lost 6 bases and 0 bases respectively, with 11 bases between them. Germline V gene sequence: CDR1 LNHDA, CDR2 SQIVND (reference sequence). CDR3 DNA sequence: TGTGCCAGTAGATTACAGCAGATGAACACTGAAGCTTTCTTT. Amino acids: CASRLQQMNTEAFF.

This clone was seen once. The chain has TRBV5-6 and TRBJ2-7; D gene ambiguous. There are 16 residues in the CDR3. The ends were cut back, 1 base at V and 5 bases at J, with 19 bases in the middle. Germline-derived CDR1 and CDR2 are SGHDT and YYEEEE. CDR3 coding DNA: TGTGCCAGCAGCTTGTTTTGGGCCGCCGTTCCTGACGAGCAGTACTTC. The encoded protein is CASSLFWAAVPDEQYF.

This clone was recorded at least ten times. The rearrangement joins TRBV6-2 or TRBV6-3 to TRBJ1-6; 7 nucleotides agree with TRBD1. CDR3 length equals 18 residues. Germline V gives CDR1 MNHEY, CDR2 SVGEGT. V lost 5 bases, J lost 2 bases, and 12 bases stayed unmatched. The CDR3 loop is CASSHSLGTVTYNSPLHF. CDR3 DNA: TGTGCCAGCAGTCATTCACTTGGGACAGTGACCTATAATTCACCCCTCCACTTT.

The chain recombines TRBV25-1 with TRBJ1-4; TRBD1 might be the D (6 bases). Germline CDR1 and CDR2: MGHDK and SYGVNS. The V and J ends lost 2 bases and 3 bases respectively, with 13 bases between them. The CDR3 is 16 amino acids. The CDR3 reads CASSEQGWPANEKLFF. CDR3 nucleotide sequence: TGTGCCAGCAGTGAACAGGGGTGGCCGGCTAATGAAAAACTGTTTTTT.

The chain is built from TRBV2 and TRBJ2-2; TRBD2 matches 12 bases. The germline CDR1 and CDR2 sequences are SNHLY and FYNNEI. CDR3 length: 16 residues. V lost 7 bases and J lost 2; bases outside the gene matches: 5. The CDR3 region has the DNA TGTGCCAGCATCGCTAGCGGGGGGGTTAACACCGGGGAGCTGTTTTTT. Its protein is CASIASGGVNTGELFF.

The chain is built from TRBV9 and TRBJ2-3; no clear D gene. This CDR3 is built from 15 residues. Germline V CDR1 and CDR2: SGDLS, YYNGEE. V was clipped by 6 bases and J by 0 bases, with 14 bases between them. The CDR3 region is CASTKRSSSTDTQYF. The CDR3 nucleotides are TGTGCCAGCACCAAAAGGAGTTCTAGCACAGATACGCAGTATTTT.

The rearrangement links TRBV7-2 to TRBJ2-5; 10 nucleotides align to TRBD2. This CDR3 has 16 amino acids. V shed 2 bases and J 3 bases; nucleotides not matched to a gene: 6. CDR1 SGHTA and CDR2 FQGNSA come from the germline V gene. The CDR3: CASSLLAGGREETQYF. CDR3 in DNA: TGTGCCAGCAGCTTATTAGCGGGGGGACGTGAAGAGACCCAGTACTTC. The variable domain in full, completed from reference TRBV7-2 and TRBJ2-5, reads GAGVSQSPSNKVTEKGKDVELRCDPISGHTALYWYRQSLGQGLEFLIYFQGNSAPDKSGLPSDRFSAERTGGSVSTLTIQRTQQEDSAVYLCASSLLAGGREETQYFGPGTRLLVL.

CDR3 region: CASKPRDSYEQYF. DNA for the CDR3: TGTGCCAGCAAGCCCCGGGACTCCTACGAGCAGTACTTC. The J gene is TRBJ2-7, the V gene TRBV6-6; perhaps TRBD2 as D (5 bases). V was pared by 7 bases and J by 0 bases, with 10 bases between. From germline, CDR1 is MNHNY and CDR2 SVGAGI (reference sequence). This CDR3 is built from 13 residues.

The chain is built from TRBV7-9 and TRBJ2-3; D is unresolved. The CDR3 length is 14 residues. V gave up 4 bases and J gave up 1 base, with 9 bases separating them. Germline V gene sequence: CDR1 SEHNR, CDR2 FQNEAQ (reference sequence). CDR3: CASSSSLRTDTQYF. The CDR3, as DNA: TGTGCCAGCAGCTCCTCTCTTCGCACAGATACGCAGTATTTT. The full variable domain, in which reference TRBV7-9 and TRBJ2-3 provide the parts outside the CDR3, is DTGVSQNPRHKITKRGQNVTFRCDPISEHNRLYWYRQTLGQGPEFLTYFQNEAQLEKSRLLSDRFSAERPKGSFSTLEIQRTEQGDSAMYLCASSSSLRTDTQYFGPGTRLTVL.